This record concerns one T cell receptor beta chain sequence. As yet, its antigen is unknown. This record belongs to a study of cytomegalovirus exposure and HLA in healthy donors. Notes on the study in general: Certain indistinguishable V segments, among them TRBV6-2 and TRBV6-3, were excluded.

CDR3 size: 15 residues. Unmatched junction bases numbered 13, after V lost 3 bases and J lost 10 bases. Germline CDR1 is SGDLS and CDR2 is YYNGEE. The study ran its PCR with 60 Vbeta and 13 Jbeta primers. Here immunoSEQ multiplex PCR was the method, and the copy in TCRdb shows in-frame clones only, minus some. The sample lists a few hundred thousand clones, 60% to 80% occurring once. V usage is TRBV9 and J usage is TRBJ1-2, with 9 bases identical to TRBD1. Material for sequencing was PBMCs. The sequence was obtained from a woman in her thirties in good health and CMV-seronegative. This CDR3 reads CASSERRDRDTSYTF. CDR3 in DNA: TGTGCCAGCAGCGAACGCCGGGACAGGGATACATCCTACACCTTC.